These 17 T cell receptor beta chains came from one sample sequenced in a study of long-term antiretroviral therapy in people with HIV. It was version v3.0 of the immunoSEQ assay that was run at survey level. Repertoires were generated with immunoSEQ multiplex PCR, while TCRdb's copy carries only in-frame clones and drops some. The table has about 27,000 clones, 82% seen once. Sample: unsorted PBMCs, taken 0.8 years before starting antiretroviral therapy. The receptors stem from a man between 18 and 29 years old with HIV.

The rearrangement links TRBV7-9 to TRBJ2-7; D is ambiguous. Germline V gene lookup returns CDR1 SEHNR and CDR2 FQNEAQ (reference sequence). Trimming took off 4 bases at V and 2 bases at J, with 6 bases between the two ends. This CDR3 spans 12 amino acids. This CDR3 is CASSSGAYEQYF. For the CDR3, the DNA is TGTGCCAGCAGCTCCGGCGCCTACGAGCAGTACTTC. Complete variable domain (other parts from reference TRBV7-9 and TRBJ2-7): DTGVSQNPRHKITKRGQNVTFRCDPISEHNRLYWYRQTLGQGPEFLTYFQNEAQLEKSRLLSDRFSAERPKGSFSTLEIQRTEQGDSAMYLCASSSGAYEQYFGPGTRLTVT.

The J gene is TRBJ2-7, the V gene TRBV19, with a tentative D call TRBD1 (6 bases). The CDR3 is 15 amino acids. Germline V lookup: CDR1 LNHDA, CDR2 SQIVND (reference sequence). The CDR3: CATRGRGTPTYEQYF. CDR3 sequence (DNA): TGTGCGACCAGGGGCCGGGGAACGCCTACTTACGAGCAGTACTTC. Looking up the rest from reference TRBV19 and TRBJ2-7 gives the full variable domain: DGGITQSPKYLFRKEGQNVTLSCEQNLNHDAMYWYRQDPGQGLRLIYYSQIVNDFQKGDIAEGYSVSREKKESFPLTVTSAQKNPTAFYLCATRGRGTPTYEQYFGPGTRLTVT.

This chain links TRBV2 with TRBJ2-3; 7 bases are a match to TRBD2. This CDR3 region has 15 residues. Losses at the gene ends were 2 bases for V and 5 bases for J; bases not matched to a gene: 7. Germline lookup yields CDR1 SNHLY and CDR2 FYNNEI. The DNA of the CDR3 is TGTGCCAGCAGTGAAACCCACCCTAGCGGAGATACGCAGTATTTT. Translation: CASSETHPSGDTQYF.

CDR3 sequence reads: CASSDATEAFF. CDR3 DNA: TGTGCCAGCAGTGATGCTACTGAAGCTTTCTTT. This chain connects TRBV2 to TRBJ1-1; D uncertain. V was pared by 3 bases and J by 5 bases, with 4 bases between. The CDR3 spans 11 residues. The germline V gene has CDR1 SNHLY and CDR2 FYNNEI. Filled out from reference TRBV2 and TRBJ1-1, the complete variable domain reads EPEVTQTPSHQVTQMGQEVILRCVPISNHLYFYWYRQILGQKVEFLVSFYNNEISEKSEIFDDQFSVERPDGSNFTLKIRSTKLEDSAMYFCASSDATEAFFGQGTRLTVV.

The rearrangement links TRBV7-9 to TRBJ1-5; TRBD1 matches 8 bases. The CDR3 is 15 amino acids. Germline CDR1 and CDR2: SEHNR and FQNEAQ (reference sequence). The junction had 6 bases not matched to a gene; V was cut back by 4 bases and J by 4 bases. CDR3 region: CASSSGQVENQPQHF. The CDR3 DNA follows: TGTGCCAGCAGCTCGGGACAGGTTGAAAATCAGCCCCAGCATTTT.

The chain combines TRBV27 with TRBJ2-7, with TRBD2 identical over 12 bases. Looked up from germline, CDR1 is MNHEY and CDR2 is SMNVEV (reference sequence). The V and J ends lost 5 bases and 2 bases, in that order; junction bases with no gene match: 7. This CDR3 is 16 amino acids long. CDR3 region: CASSDRTSGTTYEQYF. The CDR3 bases are TGTGCCAGCAGTGATCGGACTAGCGGGACAACCTACGAGCAGTACTTC.

Here the CDR3 DNA reads TGTGCCAGCAGCTCACAGGGTAAAGAGACCCAGTACTTC. Translated: CASSSQGKETQYF. V gene TRBV5-5 combines with J gene TRBJ2-5, with D perhaps TRBD1 (6 bases). Deletions cut 3 bases from V and 3 bases from J, with 9 bases between. This CDR3 region has 13 residues. Germline-derived CDR1 and CDR2 are SGHKS and YYEKEE (reference sequence).

The table lists this clone with a count of one. The V gene is TRBV28, the J gene TRBJ2-1; D gene ambiguous. The ends were cut back, 6 bases at V and 5 bases at J, with 8 bases in the middle. The CDR3 has 12 amino acids. Germline V CDR1 and CDR2: MDHEN, SYDVKM. The CDR3 protein is CASSPIDNEQFF. For the CDR3, the DNA is TGTGCCAGCAGCCCAATCGACAATGAGCAGTTCTTC.

V gene TRBV7-9 combines with J gene TRBJ1-2; possibly TRBD1 for D (5 bases). The CDR3 is 13 residues long. Trimming took 3 bases from V and 5 from J, leaving 10 bases between them. Germline CDR1 is SEHNR and CDR2 is FQNEAQ (reference sequence). The CDR3 loop reads CASSFGGRYGYTF. CDR3 bases: TGTGCCAGCAGCTTCGGGGGGAGGTATGGCTACACCTTC.

The CDR3 loop is CASEWGDRDQETQYF. The CDR3 DNA sequence: TGCGCCAGCGAATGGGGTGACAGGGACCAAGAGACCCAGTACTTC. The chain employs TRBV5-1 and TRBJ2-5; TRBD1 matches 7 bases. The CDR3 is 15 amino acids. V shed 7 bases, J shed 0 bases, and the junction held 9 bases outside the gene matches. Germline lookup yields CDR1 SGHRS and CDR2 YFSETQ.

The genes are TRBV25-1 and TRBJ2-2, with D perhaps TRBD1 (6 bases). V shed 4 bases and J shed 6 bases, with 12 bases lying between them. Germline-derived CDR1 and CDR2 are MGHDK and SYGVNS. The CDR3 sequence is 14 residues long. DNA of the CDR3: TGTGCCAGCAGTGGACAGGAGGACGCCGGGGAGCTGTTTTTT. Translated: CASSGQEDAGELFF.

V and J are TRBV5-1 and TRBJ2-7; maybe TRBD2 (6 bases). V gave up 2 bases and J gave up 7 bases, with 16 bases separating them. Germline CDR1 SGHRS, CDR2 YFSETQ. The CDR3 spans 14 residues. The DNA for the CDR3 is TGCGCCAGCAGCTTAAGTCAGGCCGGAGGGGAGCAGTACTTC. Residues: CASSLSQAGGEQYF. Combining the CDR3 with reference TRBV5-1 and TRBJ2-7 gives the whole variable domain KAGVTQTPRYLIKTRGQQVTLSCSPISGHRSVSWYQQTPGQGLQFLFEYFSETQRNKGNFPGRFSGRQFSNSRSEMNVSTLELGDSALYLCASSLSQAGGEQYFGPGTRLTVT.

V and J are TRBV2 and TRBJ2-3; 7 bases are a match to TRBD2. V dropped 3 bases and J dropped 2; count of bases not matched to a gene: 8. Germline V gene data show CDR1 as SNHLY and CDR2 as FYNNEI. The CDR3 runs to 16 residues. In nucleotides, the CDR3 is TGTGCCAGCAGTGAGGGAGCCGGGACTAACACAGATACGCAGTATTTT. The encoded protein is CASSEGAGTNTDTQYF.

The chain uses TRBV30 and TRBJ1-3; the D is unclear. The V and J ends lost 5 bases and 0 bases respectively, with 11 bases between them. The length of the CDR3 is 14 residues. CDR1 GTSNPN and CDR2 SVGIG come from the germline V gene (reference sequence). For the CDR3, the DNA is TGTGCCTGGGAGCCCACTTTCTCTGGAAACACCATATATTTT. This translates into CAWEPTFSGNTIYF.

The gene calls are TRBV9 and TRBJ2-5; 7 bases map to TRBD1. The CDR3 is 14 amino acids. J was trimmed by 2 bases and V by 5 bases; bases with no gene match: 6. Germline CDR1 SGDLS, CDR2 YYNGEE. In DNA, the CDR3 is TGTGCCAGCAGTCAGGACAGGATTCAAGAGACCCAGTACTTC. Translating gives CASSQDRIQETQYF.

This clone was seen more than once but under ten times. Additional DNA sequences in this sample encode the identical CDR3. V usage is TRBV14 and J usage is TRBJ1-1, with D possibly being TRBD1 (5 bases). With 1 base removed from V and 8 bases from J, the gap between germline ends came to 5 bases. The CDR3 contains 11 residues. Germline V gene data show CDR1 as SGHDN and CDR2 as FVKESK. CDR3 region: CASSQGTEAFF. The CDR3 DNA is TGTGCCAGCAGCCAAGGGACAGAAGCTTTCTTT.

This chain connects TRBV7-3 to TRBJ2-7, with D unclear. The CDR3 is 18 amino acids. Germline V CDR1 and CDR2: SGHTA, FQGTGA. Trimming pared 5 bases from V and 1 base from J, leaving 24 bases between. The CDR3 DNA is TGTGCCAGCAGCCTTATTCCGTATGACTGGCCGAGGTCCTACGAGCAGTACTTC. Its protein is CASSLIPYDWPRSYEQYF. Variable domain in full (rest from reference TRBV7-3 and TRBJ2-7): GAGVSQTPSNKVTEKGKYVELRCDPISGHTALYWYRQSLGQGPEFLIYFQGTGAADDSGLPNDRFFAVRPEGSVSTLKIQRTERGDSAVYLCASSLIPYDWPRSYEQYFGPGTRLTVT.